The 28 T cell receptor beta chains presented below share a single source sample, sequenced in a study of identical twins (dated by TCRdb to about 2016). Library preparation employed 5' RACE. These reads were obtained on an Illumina HiSeq 2000. TCRdb itself trimmed the public reads at Q25 with fastp, ran MiXCR and retained productive beta chains. Entries are consolidated by CDR3 protein sequence, retaining the most common genes and DNA. The sample includes about 220,000 distinct CDR3 sequences, with 7.5% observed a single time. The top ten hold roughly 5% of the sample. These data were likewise used in another study, on yellow fever vaccine responses in identical twins.

Sequencing used CD8+ T cells sorted from blood. These receptor sequences come from a woman aged 18-30 years in good health.

CDR3 bases: TGTGCCAGCAGTAGACCCGGCTCACTTGGGGAGACCCAGTACTTC. Protein product: CASSRPGSLGETQYF. This sequence joins TRBV6-1 and TRBJ2-5; no clear D. The CDR3 contains 15 residues. Per the germline V gene, CDR1 is MNHNS and CDR2 is SASEGT. Trimming took 5 bases from V and 5 from J, leaving 18 bases between them.

In this sample, this clonotype turned up a few times. The chain recombines TRBV27 with TRBJ2-1; no reliable D call. Looked up from germline, CDR1 is MNHEY and CDR2 is SMNVEV (reference sequence). The CDR3 spans 16 residues. Between the trimmed V and J ends, which lost 0 bases and 0 bases, there was a span of 9 bases. The CDR3 DNA reads TGTGCCAGCAGTTTATCGTCGGGCGCCTCCTACAATGAGCAGTTCTTC. This translates into CASSLSSGASYNEQFF.

This clonotype was counted ten times or more. The chain combines TRBV27 with TRBJ1-2; D is uncertain. The V gene lost 3 bases and the J gene lost 3 bases, with 8 bases spanning the gap. Germline CDR1 reads MNHEY; CDR2 reads SMNVEV (reference sequence). This CDR3 spans 13 amino acids. The CDR3 DNA follows: TGTGCCAGCAGTTTCGCGGGAGACTATGGCTACACCTTC. Residues: CASSFAGDYGYTF.

This clonotype was recorded at least ten times. V and J are TRBV5-1 and TRBJ2-1; D gene ambiguous. The CDR3 runs 15 residues. V dropped 2 bases and J dropped 5 bases, with 14 bases sitting between them. CDR1 and CDR2 from the germline V gene are SGHRS and YFSETQ. CDR3 in DNA: TGCGCCAGCAGCTTATCACGGTTCGTCAACAATGAGCAGTTCTTC. Its protein is CASSLSRFVNNEQFF.

As regards this clonotype: At one end, the junction sequence differs from germline, possibly due to a read error. The chain links TRBV3-1 to TRBJ2-7; TRBD2 is a possible D gene (5 bases). There are 15 residues in the CDR3. The germline V gene has CDR1 LGHDT and CDR2 YNNKEL (reference sequence). The CDR3 nucleotides are TGTGCCGGCAGCCAAGAAGGTGGGAGTAACTACGAGCAGTACTTC. Its translation is CAGSQEGGSNYEQYF.

The chain uses TRBV4-2 and TRBJ2-5; tentatively, D is TRBD2 (6 bases). V was trimmed by 0 bases and J by 2 bases, leaving 13 bases between them. This CDR3 is built from 16 residues. The germline V gene has CDR1 LGHNA and CDR2 YNFKEQ. DNA for the CDR3: TGTGCCAGCAGCCAAGAATTAGCGGTTCTTCAAGAGACCCAGTACTTC. Its protein is CASSQELAVLQETQYF.

V is TRBV10-2 and J is TRBJ2-5, with TRBD1 matching 8 bases. The length of the CDR3 is 14 residues. CDR1 is WSHSY and CDR2 is SAAADI in the germline V gene. The J segment lost 5 bases and the V segment lost 8 bases, leaving 10 bases of the junction unmatched. DNA of the CDR3: TGCGCCAGCTGGGACAGGACGTCTGGGGAGACCCAGTACTTC. Its protein product is CASWDRTSGETQYF.

This clonotype was picked up a small number of times. V is TRBV2 and J is TRBJ2-2, with TRBD1 identical over 7 bases. This CDR3 contains 16 residues. Germline V gene lookup returns CDR1 SNHLY and CDR2 FYNNEI. V lost 6 bases to trimming and J lost 7 bases; unmatched junction nucleotides: 14. Here the CDR3 reads CASRSDRDLSHGELFF. The CDR3 DNA is TGTGCCAGCAGGAGTGACAGGGATCTAAGCCACGGGGAGCTGTTTTTT.

The chain is built from TRBV9 and TRBJ2-2, with 7 bases fitting TRBD2. The CDR3 sequence is 15 residues long. The V gene's germline CDR1 is SGDLS and CDR2 YYNGEE. Trimming at V came to 3 bases and at J to 3 bases, leaving 5 bases not matched to a gene. The CDR3 sequence: CASSGSGSYTGELFF. Written as DNA, the CDR3 is TGTGCCAGCAGCGGTAGCGGGTCCTACACCGGGGAGCTGTTTTTT.

This clonotype was seen repeatedly, ten times or more. The rearrangement links TRBV7-9 to TRBJ2-7, with 7 nucleotides matching TRBD1. V shed 4 bases, J shed 2 bases, and the junction held 11 bases outside the gene matches. Germline CDR1 reads SEHNR; CDR2 reads FQNEAQ (reference sequence). The CDR3 extends over 16 amino acids. The CDR3 DNA reads as TGTGCCAGCAGCTCCGGGGACAGCCACACTCCCTACGAGCAGTACGTC. Amino acids: CASSSGDSHTPYEQYV.

The table lists this clonotype with a few counts. J is TRBJ1-1 and V is TRBV5-1; no clear D. Trimming took 2 bases from V and 1 from J, leaving 12 bases between them. This CDR3 spans 15 amino acids. Germline CDR1 reads SGHRS; CDR2 reads YFSETQ. The CDR3 sequence is CASSFMTVGNTEAFF. The CDR3 coding sequence is TGCGCCAGCAGCTTTATGACGGTGGGGAACACTGAAGCTTTCTTT.

This clonotype was found a few times. The chain links TRBV5-5 to TRBJ1-1; a weak D match, TRBD1 (5 bases). The CDR3 has 14 residues. The germline V gene encodes CDR1 SGHKS and CDR2 YYEKEE (reference sequence). V lost 4 bases, J lost 5 bases, and 15 bases lay in between. In DNA form, the CDR3 reads TGTGCCAGCAGCCTGAGGGGCTATGGGACTGAAGCTTTCTTT. It specifies CASSLRGYGTEAFF. The whole variable domain, remainder taken from reference TRBV5-5 and TRBJ1-1, is DAGVTQSPTHLIKTRGQQVTLRCSPISGHKSVSWYQQVLGQGPQFIFQYYEKEERGRGNFPDRFSARQFPNYSSELNVNALLLGDSALYLCASSLRGYGTEAFFGQGTRLTVV.

This clonotype turned up a few times. The chain employs TRBV11-2 and TRBJ2-7, with a possible D match to TRBD1 (5 bases). Per the germline V gene, CDR1 is SGHAT and CDR2 is FQNNGV. This CDR3 region has 19 residues. V dropped 4 bases and J dropped 0 bases, with 25 bases sitting between them. CDR3 sequence reads: CASSSVDLGEGKSSYEQYV. The CDR3 DNA reads TGTGCCAGCAGCTCGGTGGACCTAGGGGAAGGCAAGAGCTCCTACGAGCAGTACGTC.

The chain carries TRBV28 and TRBJ2-7, with a possible D match to TRBD2 (6 bases). The CDR3 extends over 15 amino acids. Germline loops: CDR1 MDHEN, CDR2 SYDVKM. V lost 5 bases and J 0 bases, leaving 14 bases between the germline ends. The chain's CDR3 is CASSTLARSSYEQYF. In DNA form, the CDR3 reads TGTGCCAGCAGTACCCTAGCGAGGAGCTCCTACGAGCAGTACTTC.

As to this clonotype: A read error may produce the germline difference seen at one junction end. V usage is TRBV20-1 and J usage is TRBJ2-2; D could derive from TRBD1 or TRBD2 (5 bases each). Germline values: CDR1 DFQATT, CDR2 SNEGSKA (reference sequence). The length of the CDR3 is 16 residues. The CDR3 reads CCARLKGSGNTGELFF. For the CDR3, the DNA is TGCTGTGCTAGATTGAAGGGGAGCGGGAACACCGGGGAGCTGTTTTTT.

V is TRBV13 and J is TRBJ2-3; D is uncertain. V lost 5 bases, J lost 5 bases, and 11 bases lay in between. Germline V gene sequence: CDR1 PRHDT, CDR2 FYEKMQ (reference sequence). The CDR3 runs to 13 residues. CDR3 loop: CASSPGERDTQYF. Here the CDR3 DNA reads TGTGCCAGCAGCCCCGGAGAGCGAGATACGCAGTATTTT.

This clonotype was observed many times. The chain joins TRBV29-1 to TRBJ2-1, with D perhaps matching TRBD2 (5 bases). CDR3 size: 12 residues. V was shortened by 6 bases and J by 6 bases, with 12 bases between the two germline ends. CDR1 is SQVTM, CDR2 ANQGSEA, per germline. In nucleotides, the CDR3 is TGCAGCGTGAACTTACGGGGCAATGAGCAGTTCTTC. Translating it yields CSVNLRGNEQFF.

This clonotype was observed many times. This chain connects TRBV11-2 to TRBJ2-2; no firm D call. CDR3 length: 17 residues. Germline lookup yields CDR1 SGHAT and CDR2 FQNNGV. Trimming left V 0 bases short and J 1 base short, with 12 bases between. DNA for the CDR3: TGTGCCAGCAGCTTAGAAATTGGGCAGATGAACACCGGGGAGCTGTTTTTT. Translated, it gives CASSLEIGQMNTGELFF.

The V call is TRBV4-2, the J call TRBJ1-2, with D unresolved. The germline CDR1 and CDR2 sequences are LGHNA and YNFKEQ. This CDR3 region has 15 residues. Trimming stripped 0 bases from V and 0 bases from J, with 8 bases between. CDR3 residues: CASSQEHSPNYGYTF. CDR3 in DNA: TGTGCCAGCAGCCAAGAACACAGTCCTAACTATGGCTACACCTTC.

This clonotype turned up a few times. V gene TRBV20-1 combines with J gene TRBJ1-4; D is unclear. Trimming pared 0 bases from V and 6 bases from J, leaving 2 bases between. This CDR3 is built from 11 residues. Germline V lookup: CDR1 DFQATT, CDR2 SNEGSKA (reference sequence). CDR3 residues: CSAREDEKLFF. CDR3 sequence (DNA): TGCAGTGCTAGAGAGGATGAAAAACTGTTTTTT.

The sample holds many counts of this clonotype. The V call is TRBV20-1, the J call TRBJ2-2; D may correspond to TRBD1 or TRBD2 (6 bases each). The CDR3 loop spans 12 amino acids. Germline values: CDR1 DFQATT, CDR2 SNEGSKA (reference sequence). Trimming removed 2 bases at V and 7 bases at J, with 8 bases between. The CDR3 loop reads CSARKGGGELFF. The CDR3 coding sequence is TGCAGTGCTAGAAAGGGGGGCGGGGAGCTGTTTTTT.

This clonotype was observed a few times. V gene TRBV2 combines with J gene TRBJ2-3; D is perhaps TRBD1 or TRBD2 (5 bases each). V lost 6 bases to trimming and J lost 1 base, with 17 bases between them. CDR3 length: 16 residues. CDR1 and CDR2 (germline): SNHLY, FYNNEI. Here the CDR3 DNA reads TGTGCCAGCAGCTTGGACCCACGGGACGGCACAGATACGCAGTATTTT. Translated: CASSLDPRDGTDTQYF.

The chain has TRBV7-9 and TRBJ1-4, with TRBD1 as a possible D gene (6 bases). Germline V gene lookup returns CDR1 SEHNR and CDR2 FQNEAQ (reference sequence). The CDR3 contains 13 residues. Trimming pared 7 bases from V and 7 bases from J, leaving 13 bases between. The CDR3 bases are TGTGCCAGCACAGCAGGGGCGGCTGAAAAACTGTTTTTT. It yields the protein CASTAGAAEKLFF.

This clonotype came up a few times. The chain recombines TRBV7-6 with TRBJ2-3, with D tentatively TRBD1 (6 bases). The CDR3 sequence is 14 residues long. V lost 6 bases to trimming and J lost 4 bases, with 14 bases between them. CDR1 and CDR2 from the germline V gene are SGHVS and FNYEAQ. This CDR3 reads CASSSRGGSDTQYF. CDR3 coding DNA: TGTGCCAGCAGTTCCCGAGGGGGTTCAGATACGCAGTATTTT.

The chain uses TRBV5-6 and TRBJ2-7; 8 bases align to TRBD1. The V gene's germline CDR1 is SGHDT and CDR2 YYEEEE. Trimming removed 1 base from V and 6 bases from J; junction bases left unmatched: 6. This CDR3 region has 14 residues. The CDR3 protein is CASSLQGAYFEQYF. Written as DNA, the CDR3 is TGTGCCAGCAGCTTGCAGGGGGCGTATTTCGAGCAGTACTTC.

This clonotype was seen a few times. The rearrangement links TRBV12-3 or TRBV12-4 to TRBJ1-5, with 9 bases lining up with TRBD1. J was trimmed by 4 bases and V by 6 bases; bases with no gene match: 4. The CDR3 length is 14 residues. The CDR3 is CASSTGGWNQPQHF. The CDR3 bases are TGTGCCAGCAGCACAGGGGGCTGGAATCAGCCCCAGCATTTT.

This clonotype was seen a handful of times. The chain combines TRBV5-1 with TRBJ1-2; D possibly corresponds to TRBD1 (5 bases). The CDR3 has 12 residues. V was pared by 0 bases and J by 7 bases, with 7 bases between. Looked up from germline, CDR1 is SGHRS and CDR2 is YFSETQ. The CDR3, as DNA: TGCGCCAGCAGCTTGGACAGGCTTGGCTACACCTTC. This sequence encodes CASSLDRLGYTF.

V gene TRBV20-1 combines with J gene TRBJ2-7; a possible D gene is TRBD2 (6 bases). The ends were cut back, 2 bases at V and 7 bases at J, with 21 bases in the middle. Germline loops: CDR1 DFQATT, CDR2 SNEGSKA (reference sequence). The CDR3 loop spans 15 amino acids. The CDR3 bases are TGCAGTGCTAGACGGTCACCGGAGGGAGCTCGAGAGCAGTACTTC. Amino acids: CSARRSPEGAREQYF.